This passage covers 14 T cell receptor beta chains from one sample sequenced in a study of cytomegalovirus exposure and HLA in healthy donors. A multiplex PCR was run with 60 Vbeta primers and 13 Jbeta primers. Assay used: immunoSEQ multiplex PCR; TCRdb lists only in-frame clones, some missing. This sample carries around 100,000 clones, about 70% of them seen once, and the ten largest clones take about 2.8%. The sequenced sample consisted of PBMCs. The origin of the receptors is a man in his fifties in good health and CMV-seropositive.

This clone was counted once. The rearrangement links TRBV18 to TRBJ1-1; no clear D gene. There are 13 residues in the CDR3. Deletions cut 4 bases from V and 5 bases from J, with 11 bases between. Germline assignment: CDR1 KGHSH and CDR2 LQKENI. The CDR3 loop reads CASSRSRDTEAFF. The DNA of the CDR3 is TGTGCCAGCTCACGGTCGAGGGATACTGAAGCTTTCTTT.

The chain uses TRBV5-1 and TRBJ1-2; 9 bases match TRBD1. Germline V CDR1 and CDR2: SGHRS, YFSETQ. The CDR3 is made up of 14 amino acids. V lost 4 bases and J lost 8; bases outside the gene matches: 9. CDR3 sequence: CASSPNRGRIGYTF. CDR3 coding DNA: TGCGCCAGCAGCCCTAACAGGGGGCGGATAGGCTACACCTTC.

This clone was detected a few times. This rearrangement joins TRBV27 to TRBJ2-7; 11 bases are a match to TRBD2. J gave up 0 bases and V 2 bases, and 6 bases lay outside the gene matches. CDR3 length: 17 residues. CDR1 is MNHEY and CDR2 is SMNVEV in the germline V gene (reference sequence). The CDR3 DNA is TGTGCCAGCAGTTTAATGGTAGCGGGGGGGAGCTCCTACGAGCAGTACTTC. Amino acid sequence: CASSLMVAGGSSYEQYF.

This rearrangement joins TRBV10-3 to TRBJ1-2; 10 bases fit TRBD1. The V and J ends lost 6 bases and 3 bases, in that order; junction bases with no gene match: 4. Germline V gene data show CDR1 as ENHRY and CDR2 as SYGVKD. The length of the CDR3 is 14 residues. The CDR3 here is CAISAGTGDYGYTF. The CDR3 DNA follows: TGTGCCATCAGCGCCGGGACAGGGGACTATGGCTACACCTTC.

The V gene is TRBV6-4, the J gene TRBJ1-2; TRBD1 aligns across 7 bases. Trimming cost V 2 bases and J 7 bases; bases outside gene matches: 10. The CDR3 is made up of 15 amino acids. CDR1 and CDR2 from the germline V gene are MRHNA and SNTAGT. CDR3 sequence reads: CASSDTSTGRGGYTF. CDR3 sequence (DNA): TGTGCCAGCAGTGACACCTCGACAGGGCGGGGTGGCTACACCTTC.

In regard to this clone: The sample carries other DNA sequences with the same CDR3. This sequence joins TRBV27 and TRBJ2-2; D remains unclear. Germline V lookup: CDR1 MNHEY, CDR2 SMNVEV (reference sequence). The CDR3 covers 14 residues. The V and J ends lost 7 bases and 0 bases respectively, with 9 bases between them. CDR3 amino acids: CASTTSSNTGELFF. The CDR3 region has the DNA TGTGCCAGCACTACTTCCTCGAACACCGGGGAGCTGTTTTTT.

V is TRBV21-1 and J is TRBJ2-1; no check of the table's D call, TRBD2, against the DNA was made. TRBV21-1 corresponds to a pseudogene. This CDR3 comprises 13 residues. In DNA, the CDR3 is TGTGCCAGCAGCCGACGGGGGTTCGATGAGCAGTTCTTC. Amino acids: CASSRRGFDEQFF.

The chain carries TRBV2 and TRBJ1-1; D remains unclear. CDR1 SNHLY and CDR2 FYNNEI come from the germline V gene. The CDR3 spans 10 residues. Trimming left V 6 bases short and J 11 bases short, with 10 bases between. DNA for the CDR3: TGTGCCAGCAGCCTATCTGTTGCTTTCTTT. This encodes CASSLSVAFF.

This CDR3 reads CASSEVGQNGYTF. In DNA, the CDR3 is TGTGCCAGCAGTGAAGTGGGACAAAACGGCTACACCTTC. This chain links TRBV2 with TRBJ1-2, with TRBD1 as a possible D gene (6 bases). This CDR3 is built from 13 residues. V shed 1 base and J shed 8 bases, with 11 bases lying between them. Germline CDR1 and CDR2: SNHLY and FYNNEI.

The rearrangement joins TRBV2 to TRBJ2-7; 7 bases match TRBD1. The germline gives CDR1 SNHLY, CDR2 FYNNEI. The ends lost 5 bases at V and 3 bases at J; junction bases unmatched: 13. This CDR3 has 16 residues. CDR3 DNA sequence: TGTGCCAGCAGTTTGAGGGAAGGGTCAGGGGGCTACGAGCAGTACTTC. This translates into CASSLREGSGGYEQYF.

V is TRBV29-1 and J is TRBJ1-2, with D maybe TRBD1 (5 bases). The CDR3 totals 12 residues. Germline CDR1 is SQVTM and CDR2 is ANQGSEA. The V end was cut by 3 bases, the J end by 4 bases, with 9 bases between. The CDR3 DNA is TGCAGCGTTGACAGGGATAGCTATGGCTACACCTTC. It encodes CSVDRDSYGYTF.

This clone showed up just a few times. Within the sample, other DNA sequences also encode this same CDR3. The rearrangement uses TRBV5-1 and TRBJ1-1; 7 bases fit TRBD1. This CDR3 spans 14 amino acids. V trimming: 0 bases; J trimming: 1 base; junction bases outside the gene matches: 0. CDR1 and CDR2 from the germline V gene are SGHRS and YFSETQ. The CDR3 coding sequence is TGCGCCAGCAGCTTGGACAGGGGGAACACTGAAGCTTTCTTT. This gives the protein CASSLDRGNTEAFF. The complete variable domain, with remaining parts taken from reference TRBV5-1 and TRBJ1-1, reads KAGVTQTPRYLIKTRGQQVTLSCSPISGHRSVSWYQQTPGQGLQFLFEYFSETQRNKGNFPGRFSGRQFSNSRSEMNVSTLELGDSALYLCASSLDRGNTEAFFGQGTRLTVV.

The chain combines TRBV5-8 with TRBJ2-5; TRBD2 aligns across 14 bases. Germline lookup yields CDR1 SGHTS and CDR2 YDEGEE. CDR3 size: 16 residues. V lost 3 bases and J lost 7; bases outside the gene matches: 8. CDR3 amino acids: CASSSEGLAGVGTQYF. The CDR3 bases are TGTGCCAGCAGCTCCGAGGGACTAGCGGGAGTCGGGACCCAGTACTTC.

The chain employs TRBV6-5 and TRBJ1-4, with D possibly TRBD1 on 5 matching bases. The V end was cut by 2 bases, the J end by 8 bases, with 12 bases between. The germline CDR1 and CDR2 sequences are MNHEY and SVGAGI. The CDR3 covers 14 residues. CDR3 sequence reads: CASSYTGGGEKLFF. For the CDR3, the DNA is TGTGCCAGCAGTTACACGGGGGGAGGGGAAAAACTGTTTTTT.